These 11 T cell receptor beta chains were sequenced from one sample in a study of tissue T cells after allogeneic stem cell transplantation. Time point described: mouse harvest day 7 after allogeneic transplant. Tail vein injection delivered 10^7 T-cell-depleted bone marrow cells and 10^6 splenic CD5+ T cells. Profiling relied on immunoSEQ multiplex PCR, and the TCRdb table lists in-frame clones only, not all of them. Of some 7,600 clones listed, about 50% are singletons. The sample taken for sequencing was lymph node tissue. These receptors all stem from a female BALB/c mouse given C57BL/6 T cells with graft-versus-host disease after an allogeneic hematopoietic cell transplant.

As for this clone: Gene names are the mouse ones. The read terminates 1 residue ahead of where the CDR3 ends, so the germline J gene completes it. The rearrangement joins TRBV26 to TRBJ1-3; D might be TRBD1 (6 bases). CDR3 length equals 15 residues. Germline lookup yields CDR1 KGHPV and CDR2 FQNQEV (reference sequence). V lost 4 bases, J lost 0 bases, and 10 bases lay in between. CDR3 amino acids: CASSPWDISGNTLYF. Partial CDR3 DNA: TGTGCCAGCAGTCCCTGGGACATTTCTGGAAATACGCTCTAT.

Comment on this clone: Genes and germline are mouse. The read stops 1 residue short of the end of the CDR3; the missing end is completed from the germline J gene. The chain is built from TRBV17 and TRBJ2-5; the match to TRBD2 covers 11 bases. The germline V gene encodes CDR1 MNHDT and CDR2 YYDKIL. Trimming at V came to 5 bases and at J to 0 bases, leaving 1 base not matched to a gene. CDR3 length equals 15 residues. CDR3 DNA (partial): TGTGCTAGCAGTTGGACTGGGGGGAACCAAGACACCCAGTAC. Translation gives CASSWTGGNQDTQY. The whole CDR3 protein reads CASSWTGGNQDTQYF.

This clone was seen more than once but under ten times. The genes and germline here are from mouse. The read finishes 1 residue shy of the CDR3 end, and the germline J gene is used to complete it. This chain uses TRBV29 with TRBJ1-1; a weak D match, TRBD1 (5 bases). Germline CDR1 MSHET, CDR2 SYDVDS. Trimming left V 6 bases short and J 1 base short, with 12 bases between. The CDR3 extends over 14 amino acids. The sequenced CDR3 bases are TGTGCTAGCAGCCCCGACCAGGGGAACACAGAAGTCTTC. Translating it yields CASSPDQGNTEVF. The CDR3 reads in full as CASSPDQGNTEVFF.

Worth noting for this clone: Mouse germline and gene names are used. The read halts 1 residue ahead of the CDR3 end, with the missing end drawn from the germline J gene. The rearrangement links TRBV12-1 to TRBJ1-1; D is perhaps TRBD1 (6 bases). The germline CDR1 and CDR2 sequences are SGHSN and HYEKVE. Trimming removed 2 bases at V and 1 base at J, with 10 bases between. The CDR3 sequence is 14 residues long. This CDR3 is CASSHRVTNTEVFF. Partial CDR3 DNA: TGTGCCAGCTCTCACAGGGTGACGAACACAGAAGTCTTC.

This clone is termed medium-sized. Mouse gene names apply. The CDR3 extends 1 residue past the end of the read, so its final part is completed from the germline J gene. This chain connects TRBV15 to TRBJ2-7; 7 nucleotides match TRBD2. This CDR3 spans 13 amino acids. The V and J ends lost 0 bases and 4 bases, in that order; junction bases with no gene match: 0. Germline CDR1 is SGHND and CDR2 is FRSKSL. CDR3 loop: CASSLAGGYEQYF. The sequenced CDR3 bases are TGTGCCAGCAGTTTAGCGGGGGGGTATGAACAGTAC.

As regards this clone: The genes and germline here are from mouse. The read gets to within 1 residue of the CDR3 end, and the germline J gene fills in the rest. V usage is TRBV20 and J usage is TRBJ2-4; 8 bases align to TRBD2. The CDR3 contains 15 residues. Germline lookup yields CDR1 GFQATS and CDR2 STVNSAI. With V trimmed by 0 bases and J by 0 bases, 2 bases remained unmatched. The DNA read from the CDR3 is TGTGGTGCTAGGGAGTGGGGGGGTAGTCAAAACACCTTGTAC. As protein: CGAREWGGSQNTLY. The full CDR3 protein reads CGAREWGGSQNTLYF.

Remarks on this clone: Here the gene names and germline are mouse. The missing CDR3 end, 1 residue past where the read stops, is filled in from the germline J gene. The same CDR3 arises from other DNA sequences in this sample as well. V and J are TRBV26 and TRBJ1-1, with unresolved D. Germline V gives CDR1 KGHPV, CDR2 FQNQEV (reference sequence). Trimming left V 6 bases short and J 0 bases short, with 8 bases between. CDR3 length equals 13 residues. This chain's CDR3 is CASSRNANTEVFF. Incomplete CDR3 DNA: TGTGCCAGCAGCCGAAATGCAAACACAGAAGTCTTC.

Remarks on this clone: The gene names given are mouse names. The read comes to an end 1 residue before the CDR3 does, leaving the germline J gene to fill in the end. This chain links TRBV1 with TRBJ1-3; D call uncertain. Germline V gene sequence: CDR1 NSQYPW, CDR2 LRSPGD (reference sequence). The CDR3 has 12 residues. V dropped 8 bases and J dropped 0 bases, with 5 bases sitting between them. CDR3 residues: CTCLNSGNTLYF. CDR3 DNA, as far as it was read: TGCACCTGCCTAAATTCTGGAAATACGCTCTAT. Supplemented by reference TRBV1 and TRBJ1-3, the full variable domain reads VTLLEQNPRWRLVPRGQAVNLRCILKNSQYPWMSWYQQDLQKQLQWLFTLRSPGDKEVKSLPGADYLATRVTDTELRLQVANMSQGRTLYCTCLNSGNTLYFGEGSRLIVV.

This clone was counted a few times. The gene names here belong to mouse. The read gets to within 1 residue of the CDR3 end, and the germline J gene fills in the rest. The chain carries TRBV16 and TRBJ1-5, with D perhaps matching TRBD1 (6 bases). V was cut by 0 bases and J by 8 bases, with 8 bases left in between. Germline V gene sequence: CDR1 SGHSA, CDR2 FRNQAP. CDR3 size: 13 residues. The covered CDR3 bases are TGTGCAAGCAGCTTAGATGGGGGCGAGGCTCCGCTT. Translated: CASSLDGGEAPL. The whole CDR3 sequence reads CASSLDGGEAPLF.

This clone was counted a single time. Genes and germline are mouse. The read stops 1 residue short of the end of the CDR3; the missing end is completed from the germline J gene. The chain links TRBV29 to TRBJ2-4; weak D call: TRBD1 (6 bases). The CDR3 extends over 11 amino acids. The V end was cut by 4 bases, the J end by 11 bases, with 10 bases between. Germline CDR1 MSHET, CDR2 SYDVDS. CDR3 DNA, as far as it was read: TGTGCTAGCAGTTCCACAGGGATCTTGTAC. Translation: CASSSTGILY. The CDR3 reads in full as CASSSTGILYF.

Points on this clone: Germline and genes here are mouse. Partial CDR3 DNA: TGTGCCAGCAGTTTCTCCCCAAACACAGAAGTCTTC. Translating it yields CASSFSPNTEVF. The whole CDR3 region reads CASSFSPNTEVFF. V is TRBV14 and J is TRBJ1-1; no definite D call. From the germline J gene comes the end of the CDR3, since the read stops 1 residue before it. Germline V lookup: CDR1 SGHDT, CDR2 FRDEAV. V was pared by 0 bases and J by 0 bases, with 3 bases between. The CDR3 runs to 13 residues.